The 3 T cell receptor beta chains below come from one sample, sequenced in a study of shared clonotypes between healthy human individuals (TCRdb year 2020). The receptor library was made with the immunoSEQ multiplex PCR assay. TCRdb retrieved this table from immuneACCESS and kept in-frame rearrangements only. Not all clones are present; in checked studies, unresolved V genes account for under half, and no reason is known for the remainder. In this sample the table shows about a million clones, less than 85% of which occur a single time. Approximately 1.5% of the sample is in the top ten clones. Input material: memory CD4+ T cells sorted from blood. What the cell subset or site label conveys for this sample: CD45RA-negative fraction. The origin of the receptors is a man younger than 30 in good health.

J is TRBJ1-5 and V is TRBV2, with TRBD1 identical over 9 bases. Germline V gene lookup returns CDR1 SNHLY and CDR2 FYNNEI. This CDR3 has 14 residues. V lost 7 bases and J lost 6; bases outside the gene matches: 7. The CDR3 bases are TGTGCCAGCACACTACAGGGGGCAAGTCAGCCCCAGCATTTT. Encoded protein: CASTLQGASQPQHF.

This chain connects TRBV28 to TRBJ2-4; D is possibly TRBD1 or TRBD2 (5 bases each). The V end lost 8 bases, the J end lost 0 bases, and 11 bases lay between the germline ends. Looked up from germline, CDR1 is MDHEN and CDR2 is SYDVKM. The CDR3 is made up of 14 amino acids. The CDR3 here is CASGGGGAKNIQYF. The CDR3 region has the DNA TGTGCCAGCGGGGGTGGCGGAGCCAAAAACATTCAGTACTTC.

Only one count was recorded for this clone. This chain connects TRBV7-6 to TRBJ2-5, with a tentative D call TRBD2 (6 bases). The V end was cut by 1 base, the J end by 5 bases, with 14 bases between. CDR1 is SGHVS and CDR2 is FNYEAQ in the germline V gene. This CDR3 contains 15 residues. This chain's CDR3 is CASSLGGVGGETQYF. In nucleotides, the CDR3 is TGTGCCAGCAGCTTAGGGGGGGTTGGCGGGGAGACCCAGTACTTC.